Shown below are 25 T cell receptor beta chains from a single sample sequenced in a study of CD8 T cells in Susac syndrome. A quantity of about 0.45 to 1 ug RNA underwent reverse transcription using random hexamers. TCRdb processed the immunoSEQ multiplex PCR reads anew with MiXCR; each CDR3 protein has one entry. The data show hundreds of thousands of distinct CDR3 sequences, almost 97% seen once. The sequenced sample consisted of CD4+ T cells from PBMCs. These receptors came from a human donor with Susac syndrome.

This sequence joins TRBV29-1 and TRBJ1-2, with D hard to call. CDR1 is SQVTM, CDR2 ANQGSEA, per germline. The CDR3 extends over 12 amino acids. V lost 3 bases to trimming and J lost 7 bases, with 12 bases between them. CDR3 amino acids: CSVDRRPAGYTF. CDR3 bases: TGCAGCGTTGATCGCAGGCCCGCTGGCTACACCTTC.

The J gene is TRBJ1-2, the V gene TRBV12-3 or TRBV12-4, with 10 bases that match TRBD1. The J segment lost 8 bases and the V segment lost 6 bases, leaving 12 bases of the junction unmatched. CDR3 length: 15 amino acids. In nucleotides, the CDR3 is TGTGCCAGCAGCAACCAGTATGGGACAGGGGTCGGCTACACCTTC. Translating gives CASSNQYGTGVGYTF.

The J gene is TRBJ2-2, the V gene TRBV27; TRBD2 aligns across 7 bases. The CDR3 totals 15 residues. Germline values: CDR1 MNHEY, CDR2 SMNVEV (reference sequence). The trim removed 3 bases at V and 6 bases at J, leaving 7 bases unmatched. The DNA for the CDR3 is TGTGCCAGCAGTTTGTGGCGGGAGATCCCCGGGGAGCTGTTTTTT. Its protein is CASSLWREIPGELFF.

This sequence joins TRBV20-1 and TRBJ2-1, with 10 bases fitting TRBD1. The J call is uncertain, as TRBJ2-7 better fits the DNA end. CDR3 length: 15 residues. Per the germline V gene, CDR1 is DFQATT and CDR2 is SNEGSKA (reference sequence). CDR3 nucleotides: TGCAGTGCCGTAGCCGGGACAGGGGTCCTCTACGAGCAGTACTTC. Translated, it gives CSAVAGTGVLYEQYF.

This chain links TRBV27 with TRBJ2-1; maybe TRBD2 (6 bases). The CDR3 spans 15 residues. Germline V gene data show CDR1 as MNHEY and CDR2 as SMNVEV (reference sequence). V lost 7 bases to trimming and J lost 2 bases, with 15 bases between them. CDR3 in amino acids: CASMGFSGPYNEQFF. CDR3 nucleotides: TGTGCCAGCATGGGGTTCAGCGGGCCCTACAATGAGCAGTTCTTC.

V gene TRBV18 combines with J gene TRBJ2-7; D might be TRBD2 (5 bases). The CDR3 extends over 13 amino acids. V shed 6 bases and J shed 2 bases, with 11 bases lying between them. Germline CDR1 KGHSH, CDR2 LQKENI. The CDR3 DNA reads TGTGCCAGCTCCCTCGGGGAGCCCTACGAGCAGTACTTC. Amino acids: CASSLGEPYEQYF.

J is TRBJ2-7 and V is TRBV5-4, with TRBD2 matching 9 bases. CDR1 is SGHNT, CDR2 YYREEE, per germline (reference sequence). The CDR3 totals 15 residues. V dropped 5 bases and J dropped 4; count of bases not matched to a gene: 10. This CDR3 reads CASSIPGLASYEQYF. The CDR3 bases are TGTGCCAGCAGTATTCCGGGACTAGCCTCTTACGAGCAGTACTTC.

This CDR3 is CASSRTAPNYGYTF. CDR3 nucleotide sequence: TGTGCCAGCAGTCGGACAGCGCCTAACTATGGCTACACCTTC. The chain carries TRBV3-1 and TRBJ1-2, with D maybe TRBD1 (6 bases). Germline CDR1 reads LGHDT; CDR2 reads YNNKEL (reference sequence). V shed 6 bases and J shed 0 bases, with 11 bases lying between them. This CDR3 is 14 amino acids long.

V and J are TRBV12-3 or TRBV12-4 and TRBJ1-1; D not certain. Between the trimmed V and J ends, which lost 1 base and 6 bases, there was a span of 6 bases. CDR3 length: 12 residues. The CDR3 here is CASSLEIPEAFF. The CDR3 region has the DNA TGTGCCAGCAGTTTAGAAATCCCTGAAGCTTTCTTT.

The chain recombines TRBV11-1 with TRBJ2-5; TRBD2 aligns across 9 bases. The V gene's germline CDR1 is SGHAT and CDR2 FQDESV (reference sequence). The ends lost 1 base at V and 2 bases at J; junction bases unmatched: 2. The CDR3 spans 15 residues. CDR3 in DNA: TGTGCCAGCAGCTTAGTGACTAGCGGACAAGAGACCCAGTACTTC. This translates into CASSLVTSGQETQYF.

The CDR3 protein is CASEPEAAARSSYNEQFF. The CDR3 nucleotides read TGTGCCAGCGAACCCGAGGCGGCAGCCCGGTCCTCCTACAATGAGCAGTTCTTC. The gene calls are TRBV7-9 and TRBJ2-1; D is ambiguous. This CDR3 is 18 amino acids long. V lost 8 bases, J lost 0 bases, and 23 bases lay in between. Germline V CDR1 and CDR2: SEHNR, FQNEAQ (reference sequence).

This clonotype appeared once. The chain joins TRBV9 to TRBJ2-1; tentatively, D is TRBD2 (5 bases). CDR3 length: 13 residues. Germline CDR1 is SGDLS and CDR2 is YYNGEE. Deletions cut 3 bases from V and 4 bases from J, with 8 bases between. CDR3 loop: CASSGTDYNEQFF. DNA of the CDR3: TGTGCCAGCAGCGGGACTGATTACAATGAGCAGTTCTTC.

V is TRBV7-9 and J is TRBJ2-7, with a weak D call TRBD1 (5 bases). This CDR3 has 16 residues. V lost 1 base to trimming and J lost 3 bases, with 16 bases between them. The V gene's germline CDR1 is SEHNR and CDR2 FQNEAQ (reference sequence). CDR3 DNA sequence: TGTGCCAGCAGCTTAGACTCCGGGCAGGGTTTCTACGAGCAGTACTTC. Protein product: CASSLDSGQGFYEQYF.

The genes are TRBV4-1 and TRBJ2-3; TRBD2 aligns across 9 bases. Looked up from germline, CDR1 is MGHRA and CDR2 is YSYEKL. V was clipped by 4 bases and J by 2 bases; unmatched bases: 7. The CDR3 is 16 residues long. The CDR3 sequence is CASSLSGSSYTDTQYF. As DNA, the CDR3 is TGCGCCAGCAGCCTTAGCGGGAGTTCGTACACAGATACGCAGTATTTT.

The V and J genes are TRBV12-5 and TRBJ2-1; D ambiguous. The germline CDR1 and CDR2 sequences are LGHNT and FRNRAP. V lost 1 base and J lost 6, with 4 bases in between. The CDR3 spans 12 residues. The DNA of the CDR3 is TGTGCTAGTGGTTTGGGGGGCAATGAGCAGTTCTTC. This codes for CASGLGGNEQFF.

The chain employs TRBV18 and TRBJ2-7, with D perhaps TRBD2 (5 bases). Germline V lookup: CDR1 KGHSH, CDR2 LQKENI. The length of the CDR3 is 13 residues. Trimming took 3 bases from V and 4 from J, leaving 10 bases between them. The CDR3 spells CASSPGTGYEQYF. CDR3 sequence (DNA): TGTGCCAGCTCACCGGGCACGGGATACGAGCAGTACTTC.

The chain employs TRBV7-9 and TRBJ1-2, with unresolved D. Trimming cost V 7 bases and J 6 bases, with 15 bases left between them. The CDR3 contains 13 residues. Germline V gene lookup returns CDR1 SEHNR and CDR2 FQNEAQ (reference sequence). The CDR3 bases are TGTGCCAGCAACCCAGGCAGGTTTGATGGCTACACCTTC. It codes for CASNPGRFDGYTF.

The chain couples TRBV7-8 to TRBJ1-4; D remains ambiguous. Germline V gene lookup returns CDR1 SGHVS and CDR2 FQNEAQ. The V gene lost 1 base and the J gene lost 4 bases, with 10 bases spanning the gap. The CDR3 is 15 residues long. The CDR3 DNA reads TGTGCCAGCAGCTTAGTGGCCGTGGGTAATGAAAAACTGTTTTTT. Translating gives CASSLVAVGNEKLFF. The whole variable domain, remainder taken from reference TRBV7-8 and TRBJ1-4, is GAGVSQSPRYKVAKRGQDVALRCDPISGHVSLFWYQQALGQGPEFLTYFQNEAQLDKSGLPSDRFFAERPEGSVSTLKIQRTQQEDSAVYLCASSLVAVGNEKLFFGSGTQLSVL.

This clonotype was seen once. This rearrangement joins TRBV12-2 to TRBJ2-7; the table assigns TRBD1, which was not confirmed against the DNA. TRBV12-2 is annotated as a pseudogene. This CDR3 comprises 16 residues. In DNA, the CDR3 is TGTGCAAGTCGCTCAAGGCGGGGACAGGGCCCCTACGAGCAGTACTTC. This translates into CASRSRRGQGPYEQYF.

This chain links TRBV7-9 with TRBJ2-6; D unresolved. V lost 1 base to trimming and J lost 0 bases, with 13 bases between them. CDR1 and CDR2 from the germline V gene are SEHNR and FQNEAQ (reference sequence). This CDR3 spans 18 amino acids. The CDR3 region has the DNA TGTGCCAGCAGCTTAGAGTCTGGAAGATACTCTGGGGCCAACGTCCTGACTTTC. This encodes CASSLESGRYSGANVLTF.

The chain employs TRBV7-9 and TRBJ1-2, with D perhaps matching TRBD1 (6 bases). The germline V gene encodes CDR1 SEHNR and CDR2 FQNEAQ (reference sequence). The CDR3 contains 13 residues. Trimming pared 3 bases from V and 6 bases from J, leaving 11 bases between. CDR3 region: CASSFDRSDGYTF. The CDR3 DNA is TGTGCCAGCAGCTTTGACAGGTCCGATGGCTACACCTTC.

V and J are TRBV6-5 and TRBJ2-2; the D gene is possibly TRBD2 (6 bases). The germline V and J ends were trimmed by 5 bases and 5 bases, with 6 bases remaining between them. The CDR3 runs 12 residues. Germline CDR1 MNHEY, CDR2 SVGAGI. The CDR3 sequence is CASSRGTGELFF. The CDR3 DNA reads as TGTGCCAGCAGTCGGGGGACCGGGGAGCTGTTTTTT.

This chain connects TRBV7-9 to TRBJ1-4, with TRBD1 as a possible D gene (6 bases). The CDR3 contains 14 residues. Germline assignment: CDR1 SEHNR and CDR2 FQNEAQ (reference sequence). V lost 4 bases to trimming and J lost 5 bases, with 11 bases between them. The DNA of the CDR3 is TGTGCCAGCAGCTACGAGGACAGCAATGAAAAACTGTTTTTT. Translating it yields CASSYEDSNEKLFF.

V is TRBV29-1 and J is TRBJ2-3; D unresolved. CDR1 and CDR2 (germline): SQVTM, ANQGSEA. Trimming stripped 5 bases from V and 1 base from J, with 16 bases between. The CDR3 runs 15 residues. The CDR3 loop reads CSVLQLAWGTDTQYF. The CDR3 region has the DNA TGCAGCGTTCTGCAACTGGCCTGGGGCACAGATACGCAGTATTTT.

The rearrangement links TRBV7-8 to TRBJ2-3; possible D gene TRBD1, 6 bases. CDR1 and CDR2 from the germline V gene are SGHVS and FQNEAQ. V shed 5 bases and J shed 4 bases, with 16 bases lying between them. The CDR3 spans 15 residues. CDR3 amino acids: CASSPYGRGADTQYF. For the CDR3, the DNA is TGTGCCAGCAGCCCGTACGGCAGGGGCGCAGATACGCAGTATTTT.